This T cell receptor beta chain was captured by sequencing in a study of T cells in Graves' hyperthyroidism and ophthalmopathy. The table lists this clonotype with many counts. Germline CDR1 is MNHEY and CDR2 is SMNVEV (reference sequence). The CDR3 runs to 14 residues. V was clipped by 6 bases and J by 5 bases; unmatched bases: 6. Amplified TCR beta CDR3 regions derived from RNA transcripts. HTBI primers drove first-round RT-PCR of the TCR CDR3. One entry per CDR3 protein results from TCRdb running MiXCR on the multiplex PCR reads. In the table there are about 420,000 distinct CDR3 sequences, roughly an eighth of which are singletons.

This clonotype originated in a woman aged 18-35 years with Graves' hyperthyroidism. The rearrangement joins TRBV27 to TRBJ2-2; 7 bases agree with TRBD1. Specimen: blood. CDR3 nucleotide sequence: TGTGCCAGCAGAACAGGGGCGGAGACCGGGGAGCTGTTTTTT. Encoded protein: CASRTGAETGELFF.